This TCR beta chain was found in a study of T cell responses to AZD1222 COVID-19 vaccine. Study-wide findings and caveats: Donors, mostly white British, included more females; clonal diversity was possibly underestimated.

The table came from immunoSEQ multiplex PCR; TCRdb's copy has only in-frame clones and leaves some out. The table lists some 110,000 clones, 85% of them singletons. The junction had 7 bases not matched to a gene; V was cut back by 4 bases and J by 7 bases. Germline V gene lookup returns CDR1 LGHDT and CDR2 YNNKEL (reference sequence). This CDR3 spans 15 amino acids. For this clone: The antigen remains unidentified.

This chain links TRBV3-1 (or the pseudogene TRBV3-2) with TRBJ1-6; TRBD1 agrees at 7 bases. The receptor was isolated from an adult who received the AZD1222 COVID-19 vaccine. Sequencing was performed on peripheral blood, taken 28 days after the second AZD1222 dose. CDR3 sequence reads: CASSPRDSLNSPLHF. In DNA, the CDR3 is TGTGCCAGCAGCCCTCGGGACAGTCTAAATTCACCCCTCCACTTT.